The TCR beta chain described here comes from a study of blood T cell repertoires in COVID-19. Overall study: Acute and convalescent COVID-19 specimens originated in the United States, Italy and Spain.

Everyone who took part was roughly 18 to 89 years old, and they came from about 25 US areas. Each participant's cohort was designated according to participant-reported clinical history. Germline CDR1 SGHTA, CDR2 FQGTGA. V lost 2 bases and J lost 7, with 11 bases in between. The CDR3 runs 14 residues. Data came from immunoSEQ multiplex PCR; TCRdb stores just in-frame clones and leaves some out. This table holds 140,000 to 150,000 clones, 75% to 90% found once. The specimen sequenced was PBMCs or T cells enriched from blood (not recorded which). The receptor was isolated from a man between 60 and 75 years old who had recovered from COVID-19. The J gene is TRBJ1-4, the V gene TRBV7-3, with a possible D match to TRBD1 (6 bases). The CDR3 DNA follows: TGTGCCAGCAGCTTAGGGGGGGCAGGTGAAAAACTGTTTTTT. Protein product: CASSLGGAGEKLFF.